These 8 T cell receptor beta chains originate from one sample sequenced in a study of shared clonotypes between healthy human individuals. Assay used: immunoSEQ multiplex PCR; TCRdb lists only in-frame clones, some missing. The sample lists approximately 120,000 clones; more than 65% were seen once. The specimen sequenced was memory CD8+ T cells sorted from blood. The subset was: CD45RO+ cells pooled with CCR7-negative TemRA cells. All receptors come from a woman in her thirties in good health.

The chain employs TRBV6-4 and TRBJ2-3; 8 bases map to TRBD2. With 4 bases clipped from V and 4 bases from J, the junction kept 7 bases outside the gene matches. Germline V gene lookup returns CDR1 MRHNA and CDR2 SNTAGT. This CDR3 is 15 amino acids long. The CDR3 reads CASSAGTSTPDTQYF. CDR3 coding DNA: TGTGCCAGCAGTGCCGGGACTAGTACCCCAGATACGCAGTATTTT.

The chain links TRBV30 to TRBJ1-1, with unresolved D. The CDR3 sequence is 16 residues long. V was clipped by 2 bases and J by 4 bases, with 20 bases between them. Germline V lookup: CDR1 GTSNPN, CDR2 SVGIG (reference sequence). CDR3 sequence reads: CAWSTSFGIRITEAFF. The DNA of the CDR3 is TGTGCCTGGAGTACATCCTTCGGAATCCGGATCACTGAAGCTTTCTTT.

This clone was picked up a small number of times. J is TRBJ2-3 and V is TRBV27; no clear D gene. The CDR3 consists of 14 residues. The V gene lost 5 bases and the J gene lost 1 base, with 10 bases spanning the gap. Germline V gene lookup returns CDR1 MNHEY and CDR2 SMNVEV (reference sequence). CDR3 in amino acids: CASSQTLGTDTQYF. The CDR3, as DNA: TGTGCCAGCAGTCAGACGCTGGGCACAGATACGCAGTATTTT.

The chain carries TRBV5-1 and TRBJ2-5; tentatively, D is TRBD2 (7 bases). This CDR3 is 14 amino acids long. The V end lost 5 bases, the J end lost 5 bases, and 16 bases lay between the germline ends. CDR1 SGHRS and CDR2 YFSETQ come from the germline V gene. The CDR3 loop reads CASRGAGDSETQYF. CDR3 DNA sequence: TGCGCCAGCAGGGGGGCGGGAGACTCGGAGACCCAGTACTTC.

The chain uses TRBV11-2 and TRBJ2-5, with unresolved D. Trimming left V 5 bases short and J 4 bases short, with 5 bases between. Germline V gene sequence: CDR1 SGHAT, CDR2 FQNNGV. The length of the CDR3 is 11 residues. The DNA of the CDR3 is TGTGCCAGCAGCCGGTCAGAGACCCAGTACTTC. Amino acid sequence: CASSRSETQYF.

This chain links TRBV21-1 with TRBJ2-2; no DNA check was done on the table's D call, TRBD2. TRBV21-1 is listed as a pseudogene. This CDR3 contains 19 residues. This chain's CDR3 is CASSKAETSGSWNTGELFF. The CDR3 bases are TGTGCCAGCAGCAAAGCCGAGACTAGCGGGAGCTGGAACACCGGGGAGCTGTTTTTT.

The V gene is TRBV27, the J gene TRBJ2-7; 13 nucleotides align to TRBD2. CDR1 and CDR2 from the germline V gene are MNHEY and SMNVEV (reference sequence). The CDR3 loop spans 16 amino acids. V lost 6 bases, J lost 3 bases, and 8 bases stayed unmatched. DNA of the CDR3: TGTGCCAGCAGCCCAGGACTAGCGGGAGACCACTACGAGCAGTACTTC. It specifies CASSPGLAGDHYEQYF.

This clone was observed at least ten times. The rearrangement links TRBV10-3 to TRBJ2-3; D is unclear. The CDR3 sequence is 14 residues long. CDR1 and CDR2 from the germline V gene are ENHRY and SYGVKD. V dropped 2 bases and J dropped 4 bases, with 10 bases sitting between them. CDR3 DNA: TGTGCCATCAGTGAGGGCAGGCCCTCAGATACGCAGTATTTT. Translated: CAISEGRPSDTQYF.